Shown below are 21 T cell receptor beta chains from a single sample sequenced in a study of control samples from healthy donors and cancer patients. Sequencing used immunoSEQ multiplex PCR; TCRdb keeps in-frame clones, though not all of them. The data hold 75,000 to 80,000 clones, with around 90% observed a single time. The specimen sequenced was PBMCs. These receptors originate from a woman aged 45-65 years with colorectal cancer.

V usage is TRBV10-1 and J usage is TRBJ2-3; D not resolved. From germline, CDR1 is WNHNN and CDR2 SYGVQD (reference sequence). Trimming took off 0 bases at V and 2 bases at J, with 9 bases between the two ends. The CDR3 loop spans 15 amino acids. The CDR3 spells CASSESLESTDTQYF. The CDR3 DNA reads TGCGCCAGCAGTGAGTCGTTGGAATCCACAGATACGCAGTATTTT.

The J gene is TRBJ1-6, the V gene TRBV27; D is unresolved. This CDR3 region has 17 residues. Per the germline V gene, CDR1 is MNHEY and CDR2 is SMNVEV (reference sequence). V was cut by 2 bases and J by 0 bases, with 11 bases left in between. The CDR3: CASSLERPSSYNSPLHF. CDR3 nucleotides: TGTGCCAGCAGTTTAGAGAGACCGAGCTCCTATAATTCACCCCTCCACTTT.

This rearrangement joins TRBV6-5 to TRBJ2-3; D ambiguous. This CDR3 has 16 residues. From germline, CDR1 is MNHEY and CDR2 SVGAGI. V was shortened by 4 bases and J by 0 bases, with 14 bases between the two germline ends. CDR3 in amino acids: CASSSLYRVSTDTQYF. CDR3 in DNA: TGTGCCAGCAGTTCCCTGTACCGGGTTAGCACAGATACGCAGTATTTT.

This clone was seen only once. The chain has TRBV28 and TRBJ1-4; TRBD1 might be the D (5 bases). The germline V gene encodes CDR1 MDHEN and CDR2 SYDVKM. The CDR3 runs 14 residues. V lost 6 bases and J lost 13, with 21 bases in between. CDR3 coding DNA: TGTGCCAGCAGGCAATGGGACGGCCTGAAAGGACTGTTTTTT. Residues: CASRQWDGLKGLFF. Filled out from reference TRBV28 and TRBJ1-4, the complete variable domain reads DVKVTQSSRYLVKRTGEKVFLECVQDMDHENMFWYRQDPGLGLRLIYFSYDVKMKEKGDIPEGYSVSREKKERFSLILESASTNQTSMYLCASRQWDGLKGLFFGSGTQLSVL.

This chain links TRBV4-1 with TRBJ2-1; 15 positions agree with TRBD2. Losses at the gene ends were 4 bases for V and 4 bases for J; bases not matched to a gene: 2. Looked up from germline, CDR1 is MGHRA and CDR2 is YSYEKL. CDR3 length equals 16 residues. In nucleotides, the CDR3 is TGCGCCAGCAGCCGGACTAGCGGGGGGGTTTACAATGAGCAGTTCTTC. This sequence encodes CASSRTSGGVYNEQFF.

The chain has TRBV6-2 or TRBV6-3 and TRBJ2-1, with D unresolved. The CDR3 covers 14 residues. Looked up from germline, CDR1 is MNHEY and CDR2 is SVGEGT. V lost 2 bases and J lost 0, with 5 bases in between. CDR3 DNA: TGTGCCAGCAGTTACCTACCCTCCTACAATGAGCAGTTCTTC. As protein: CASSYLPSYNEQFF.

The genes are TRBV3-1 (or the pseudogene TRBV3-2) and TRBJ2-3; D remains unclear. V lost 4 bases and J 1 base, leaving 6 bases between the germline ends. The germline V gene encodes CDR1 LGHDT and CDR2 YNNKEL (reference sequence). The CDR3 is 13 residues long. For the CDR3, the DNA is TGTGCCAGCAGCCCCGCGGGCACAGATACGCAGTATTTT. Translated: CASSPAGTDTQYF.

The gene calls are TRBV4-1 and TRBJ2-3; no clear D. Trimming stripped 2 bases from V and 0 bases from J, with 6 bases between. The CDR3 is 14 residues long. CDR1 and CDR2 from the germline V gene are MGHRA and YSYEKL. The CDR3 DNA is TGCGCCAGCAGCCAACTGGGAAGCACAGATACGCAGTATTTT. Its translation: CASSQLGSTDTQYF.

The rearrangement links TRBV5-1 to TRBJ2-1; a weak D match, TRBD2 (6 bases). V was trimmed by 2 bases and J by 3 bases, leaving 12 bases between them. The CDR3 loop spans 15 amino acids. Germline V gene sequence: CDR1 SGHRS, CDR2 YFSETQ. CDR3 in amino acids: CASSLTGDIYNEQFF. The CDR3 bases are TGCGCCAGCAGCTTAACGGGAGACATCTACAATGAGCAGTTCTTC.

The chain joins TRBV5-1 to TRBJ2-3; 16 bases are a match to TRBD2. The germline gives CDR1 SGHRS, CDR2 YFSETQ. The CDR3 spans 17 residues. V was pared by 4 bases and J by 5 bases, with 7 bases of the junction left unmatched. This chain's CDR3 is CASSTGTSGGAVDTQYF. The CDR3 DNA is TGCGCCAGCAGCACCGGGACTAGCGGGGGGGCGGTAGATACGCAGTATTTT.

The rearrangement uses TRBV7-2 and TRBJ1-1; D ambiguous. In germline, CDR1 is SGHTA, CDR2 FQGNSA. The CDR3 has 16 residues. Trimming removed 2 bases at V and 0 bases at J, with 13 bases between. The CDR3 sequence: CASSLRQDFMNTEAFF. The CDR3, as DNA: TGTGCCAGCAGCTTAAGACAAGACTTCATGAACACTGAAGCTTTCTTT. Based on the CDR3 plus reference TRBV7-2 and TRBJ1-1, the full variable domain is GAGVSQSPSNKVTEKGKDVELRCDPISGHTALYWYRQSLGQGLEFLIYFQGNSAPDKSGLPSDRFSAERTGGSVSTLTIQRTQQEDSAVYLCASSLRQDFMNTEAFFGQGTRLTVV.

The chain joins TRBV6-2 or TRBV6-3 to TRBJ2-7, with D possibly being TRBD1 or TRBD2 (6 bases each). Germline CDR1 reads MNHEY; CDR2 reads SVGEGT. V shed 0 bases and J shed 2 bases, with 8 bases lying between them. CDR3 length: 14 amino acids. The CDR3 reads CASSYSGGPYEQYV. The CDR3 region has the DNA TGTGCCAGCAGTTACTCAGGGGGGCCCTACGAGCAGTACGTC.

The chain links TRBV27 to TRBJ2-1; no reliable D call. V lost 4 bases and J 1 base, leaving 5 bases between the germline ends. CDR3 length: 13 amino acids. Germline-derived CDR1 and CDR2 are MNHEY and SMNVEV (reference sequence). CDR3 sequence reads: CASSYGSYNEQFF. CDR3 bases: TGTGCCAGCAGTTACGGTTCCTACAATGAGCAGTTCTTC.

In this sample, this clone turned up once. The V gene is TRBV3-1 (or the pseudogene TRBV3-2), the J gene TRBJ1-1; D gene ambiguous. Germline CDR1 LGHDT, CDR2 YNNKEL (reference sequence). V lost 2 bases and J lost 1, with 11 bases in between. CDR3 length equals 15 residues. DNA for the CDR3: TGTGCCAGCAGCCAATTCGGGGTGGGGAACACTGAAGCTTTCTTT. The encoded protein is CASSQFGVGNTEAFF.

The rearrangement uses TRBV19 and TRBJ1-6, with TRBD1 identical over 7 bases. Unmatched junction bases numbered 3, after V lost 4 bases and J lost 6 bases. This CDR3 has 14 amino acids. Germline CDR1 LNHDA, CDR2 SQIVND (reference sequence). CDR3 sequence reads: CASSTGQSNSPLHF. In DNA, the CDR3 is TGTGCCAGTAGTACGGGACAGAGTAATTCACCCCTCCACTTT.

Remarks on this clone: Other DNA sequences in this specimen translate into the identical CDR3. The chain uses TRBV5-1 and TRBJ2-5; no firm D call. The CDR3 spans 11 residues. CDR1 is SGHRS, CDR2 YFSETQ, per germline. V was trimmed by 4 bases and J by 1 base, leaving 2 bases between them. CDR3 loop: CASSLQETQYF. CDR3 DNA: TGCGCCAGCAGCCTCCAAGAGACCCAGTACTTC.

The CDR3: CASSPRGSGGLNEQFF. As DNA, the CDR3 is TGTGCCAGCAGCCCTCGGGGTAGCGGGGGCCTCAATGAGCAGTTCTTC. The V call is TRBV7-9, the J call TRBJ2-1; 9 nucleotides match TRBD2. CDR3 length: 16 residues. Germline V CDR1 and CDR2: SEHNR, FQNEAQ (reference sequence). J was trimmed by 6 bases and V by 5 bases; bases with no gene match: 11.

In nucleotides, the CDR3 is TGTGCCAGCAGCAACCAGGGTGGTGGTAGGGAGACCCAGTACTTC. Translating it yields CASSNQGGGRETQYF. The rearrangement uses TRBV6-5 and TRBJ2-5; D is possibly TRBD1 (5 bases). Germline V lookup: CDR1 MNHEY, CDR2 SVGAGI. The CDR3 consists of 15 residues. The ends were cut back, 6 bases at V and 5 bases at J, with 19 bases in the middle.

The V gene is TRBV7-9, the J gene TRBJ1-1, with D possibly matching TRBD1 (5 bases). The CDR3 is 17 residues long. Between the trimmed V and J ends, which lost 5 bases and 3 bases, there was a span of 22 bases. Germline V gene data show CDR1 as SEHNR and CDR2 as FQNEAQ (reference sequence). This CDR3 reads CASSEKGGAIRDTEAFF. DNA for the CDR3: TGTGCCAGCAGCGAAAAGGGCGGGGCGATTAGGGACACTGAAGCTTTCTTT.

This sequence joins TRBV28 and TRBJ2-5; 7 nucleotides match TRBD2. The CDR3 extends over 13 amino acids. V dropped 5 bases and J dropped 5; count of bases not matched to a gene: 5. The germline gives CDR1 MDHEN, CDR2 SYDVKM. CDR3 nucleotide sequence: TGTGCCAGCAGTCAAGCGGGGTCGGAGACCCAGTACTTC. The encoded protein is CASSQAGSETQYF.

This chain joins TRBV7-8 and TRBJ2-3, with 11 bases fitting TRBD2. The CDR3 is made up of 16 amino acids. After removal of 1 base from V and 5 bases from J, the junction contained 5 bases not matched to a gene. Germline values: CDR1 SGHVS, CDR2 FQNEAQ. DNA of the CDR3: TGTGCCAGCAGCTTAGTATTAGCGGGGGGGCAAGATACGCAGTATTTT. It yields the protein CASSLVLAGGQDTQYF.